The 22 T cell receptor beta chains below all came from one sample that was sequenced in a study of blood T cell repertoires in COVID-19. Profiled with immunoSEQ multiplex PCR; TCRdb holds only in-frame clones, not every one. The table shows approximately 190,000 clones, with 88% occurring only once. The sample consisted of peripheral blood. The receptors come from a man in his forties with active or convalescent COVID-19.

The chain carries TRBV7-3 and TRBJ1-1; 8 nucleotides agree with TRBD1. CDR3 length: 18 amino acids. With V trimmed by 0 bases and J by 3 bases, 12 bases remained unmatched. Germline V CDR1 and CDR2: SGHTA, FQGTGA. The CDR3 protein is CASSLTTGTGLGDTEAFF. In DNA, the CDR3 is TGTGCCAGCAGCTTAACGACCGGGACAGGACTCGGAGACACTGAAGCTTTCTTT.

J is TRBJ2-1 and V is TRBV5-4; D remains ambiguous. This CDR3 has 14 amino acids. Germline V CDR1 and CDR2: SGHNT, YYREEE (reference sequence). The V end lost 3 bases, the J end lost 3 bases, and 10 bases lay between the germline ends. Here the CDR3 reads CASSYPGGYNEQFF. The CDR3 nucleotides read TGTGCCAGCAGCTACCCTGGCGGCTACAATGAGCAGTTCTTC.

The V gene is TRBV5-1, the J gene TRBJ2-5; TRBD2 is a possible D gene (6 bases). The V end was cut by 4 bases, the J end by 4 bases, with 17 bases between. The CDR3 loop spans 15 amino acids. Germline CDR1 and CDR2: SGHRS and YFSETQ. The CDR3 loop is CASSTPAGLGETQYF. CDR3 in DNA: TGCGCCAGCAGCACCCCCGCGGGGTTAGGAGAGACCCAGTACTTC.

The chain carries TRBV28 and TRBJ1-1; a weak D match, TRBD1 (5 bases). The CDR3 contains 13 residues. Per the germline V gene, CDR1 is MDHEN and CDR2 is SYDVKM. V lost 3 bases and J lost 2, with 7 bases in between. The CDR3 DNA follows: TGTGCCAGCAGTTTGACAGACAACACTGAAGCTTTCTTT. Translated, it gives CASSLTDNTEAFF.

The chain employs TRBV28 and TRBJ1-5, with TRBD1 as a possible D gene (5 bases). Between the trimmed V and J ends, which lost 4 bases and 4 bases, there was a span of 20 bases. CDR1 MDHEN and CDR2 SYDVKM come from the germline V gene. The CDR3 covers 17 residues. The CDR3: CASSYGQGGLTNQPQHF. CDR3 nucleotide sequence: TGTGCCAGCAGTTATGGGCAGGGAGGGTTGACAAATCAGCCCCAGCATTTT.

CDR3 DNA sequence: TGTGCCAGCAGCCAAAGATCCACTACTAACTATGGCTACACCTTC. Protein: CASSQRSTTNYGYTF. The chain recombines TRBV3-1 (or the pseudogene TRBV3-2) with TRBJ1-2; D ambiguous. Between the trimmed V and J ends, which lost 2 bases and 0 bases, there was a span of 10 bases. The CDR3 is 15 residues long. Germline CDR1 LGHDT, CDR2 YNNKEL (reference sequence).

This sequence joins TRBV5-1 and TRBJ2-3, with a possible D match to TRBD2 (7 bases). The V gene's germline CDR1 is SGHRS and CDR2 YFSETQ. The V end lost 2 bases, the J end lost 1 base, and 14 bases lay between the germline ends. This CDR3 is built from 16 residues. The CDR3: CASSLGGALGTDTQYF. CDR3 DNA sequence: TGCGCCAGCAGCTTAGGGGGGGCGCTTGGCACAGATACGCAGTATTTT. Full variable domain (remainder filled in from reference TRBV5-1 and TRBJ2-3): KAGVTQTPRYLIKTRGQQVTLSCSPISGHRSVSWYQQTPGQGLQFLFEYFSETQRNKGNFPGRFSGRQFSNSRSEMNVSTLELGDSALYLCASSLGGALGTDTQYFGPGTRLTVL.

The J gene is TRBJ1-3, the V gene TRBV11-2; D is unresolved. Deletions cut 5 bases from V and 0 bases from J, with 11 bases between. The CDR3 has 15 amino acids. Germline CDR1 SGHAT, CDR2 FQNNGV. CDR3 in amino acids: CASSREPDSGNTIYF. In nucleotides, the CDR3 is TGTGCCAGCAGCCGGGAGCCCGACTCTGGAAACACCATATATTTT.

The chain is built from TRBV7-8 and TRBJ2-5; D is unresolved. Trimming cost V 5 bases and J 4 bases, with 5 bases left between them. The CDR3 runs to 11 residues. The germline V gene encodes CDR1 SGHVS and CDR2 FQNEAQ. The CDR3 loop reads CASSPLETQYF. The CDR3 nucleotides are TGTGCCAGCAGCCCCTTAGAGACCCAGTACTTC.

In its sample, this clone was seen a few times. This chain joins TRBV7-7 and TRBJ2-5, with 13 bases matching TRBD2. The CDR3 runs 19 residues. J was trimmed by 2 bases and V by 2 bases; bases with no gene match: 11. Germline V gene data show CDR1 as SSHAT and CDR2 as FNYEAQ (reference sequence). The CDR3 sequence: CASSLSVTSGGSRQETQYF. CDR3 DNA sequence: TGTGCCAGCAGCTTATCCGTGACTAGCGGGGGGAGTCGGCAAGAGACCCAGTACTTC.

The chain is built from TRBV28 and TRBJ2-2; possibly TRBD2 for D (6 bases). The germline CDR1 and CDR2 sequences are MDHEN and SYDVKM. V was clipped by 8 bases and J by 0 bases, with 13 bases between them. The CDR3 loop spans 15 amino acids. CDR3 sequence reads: CASHSGTPNTGELFF. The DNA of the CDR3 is TGTGCCAGCCACTCAGGGACTCCGAACACCGGGGAGCTGTTTTTT.

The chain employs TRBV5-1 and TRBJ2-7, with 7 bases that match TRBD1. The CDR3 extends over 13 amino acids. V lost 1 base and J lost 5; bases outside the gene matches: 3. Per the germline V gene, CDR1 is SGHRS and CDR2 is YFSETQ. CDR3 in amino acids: CASSLRGPDEQYF. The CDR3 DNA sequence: TGCGCCAGCAGCTTGAGGGGGCCAGACGAGCAGTACTTC.

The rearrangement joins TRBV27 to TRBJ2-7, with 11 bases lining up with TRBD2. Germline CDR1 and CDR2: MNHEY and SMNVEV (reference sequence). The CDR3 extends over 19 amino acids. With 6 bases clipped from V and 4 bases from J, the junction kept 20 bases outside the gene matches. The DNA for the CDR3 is TGTGCCAGCAGAGAAAACGGACTAGCGGGTCGATCGGAAAGATACGAGCAGTACTTC. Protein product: CASRENGLAGRSERYEQYF.

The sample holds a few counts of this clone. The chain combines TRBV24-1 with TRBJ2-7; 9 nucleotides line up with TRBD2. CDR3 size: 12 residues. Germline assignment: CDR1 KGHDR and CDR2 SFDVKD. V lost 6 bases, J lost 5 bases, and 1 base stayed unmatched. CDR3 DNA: TGTGCCACCAGTAGCGGGAGGAACGAGCAGTACTTC. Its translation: CATSSGRNEQYF.

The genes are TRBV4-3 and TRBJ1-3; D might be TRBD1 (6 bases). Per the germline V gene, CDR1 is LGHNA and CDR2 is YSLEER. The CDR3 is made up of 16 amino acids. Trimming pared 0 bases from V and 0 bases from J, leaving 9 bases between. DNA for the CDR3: TGCGCCAGCAGCCAAGAAGGGGGAAACTCTGGAAACACCATATATTTT. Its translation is CASSQEGGNSGNTIYF.

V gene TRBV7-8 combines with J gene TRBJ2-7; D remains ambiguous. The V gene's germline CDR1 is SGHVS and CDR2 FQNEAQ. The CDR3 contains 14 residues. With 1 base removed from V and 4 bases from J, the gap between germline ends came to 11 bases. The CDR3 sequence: CASSLVTALYEQYF. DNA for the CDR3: TGTGCCAGCAGCTTAGTGACTGCCCTTTACGAGCAGTACTTC.

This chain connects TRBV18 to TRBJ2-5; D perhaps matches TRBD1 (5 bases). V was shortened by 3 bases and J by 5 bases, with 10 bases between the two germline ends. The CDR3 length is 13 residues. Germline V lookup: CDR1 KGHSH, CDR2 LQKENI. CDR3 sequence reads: CASSPGSGETQYF. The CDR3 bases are TGTGCCAGCTCACCGGGCTCAGGGGAGACCCAGTACTTC.

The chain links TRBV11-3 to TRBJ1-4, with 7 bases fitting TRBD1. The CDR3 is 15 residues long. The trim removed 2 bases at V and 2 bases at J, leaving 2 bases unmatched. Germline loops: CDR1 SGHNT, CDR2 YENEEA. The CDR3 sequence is CASSLMTGTNEKLFF. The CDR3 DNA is TGTGCCAGCAGCTTAATGACAGGGACTAATGAAAAACTGTTTTTT.

CDR3 sequence reads: CASSYQGAGELFF. CDR3 bases: TGTGCCAGCAGTTACCAGGGGGCCGGGGAGCTGTTTTTT. This sequence joins TRBV6-2 or TRBV6-3 and TRBJ2-2; 7 bases map to TRBD1. Germline lookup yields CDR1 MNHEY and CDR2 SVGEGT. The ends lost 2 bases at V and 6 bases at J; junction bases unmatched: 0. CDR3 length: 13 amino acids.

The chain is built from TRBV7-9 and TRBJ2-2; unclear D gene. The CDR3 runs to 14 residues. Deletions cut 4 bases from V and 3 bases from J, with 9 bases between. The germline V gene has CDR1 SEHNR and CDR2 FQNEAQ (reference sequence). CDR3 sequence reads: CASSSVRDTGELFF. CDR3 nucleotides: TGTGCCAGCAGCTCCGTCCGGGACACCGGGGAGCTGTTTTTT.

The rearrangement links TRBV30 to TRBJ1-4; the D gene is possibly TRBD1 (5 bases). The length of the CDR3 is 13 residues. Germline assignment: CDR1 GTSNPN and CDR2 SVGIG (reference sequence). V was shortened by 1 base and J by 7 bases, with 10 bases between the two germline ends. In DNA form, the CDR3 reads TGTGCCTGGAGTGGGGGCCTTGGTGAAAAACTGTTTTTT. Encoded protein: CAWSGGLGEKLFF.

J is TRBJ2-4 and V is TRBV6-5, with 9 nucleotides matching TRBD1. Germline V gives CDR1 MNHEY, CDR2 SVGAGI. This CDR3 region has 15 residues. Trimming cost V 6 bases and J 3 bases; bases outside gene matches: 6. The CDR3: CASRGTGIGKNIQYF. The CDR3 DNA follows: TGTGCCAGCAGAGGGACAGGGATTGGCAAAAACATTCAGTACTTC.